A single sample gave rise to the 29 T cell receptor beta chains below, sequenced in a study of prognosis after radiotherapy for stage I lung cancer. The TCR beta CDR3 region was amplified from genomic DNA, with two rounds of multiplex PCR being used for the amplification. Gene-specific TRBV and TRBJ primers were used in PCR round one. One entry per CDR3 protein results from TCRdb running MiXCR on the multiplex PCR reads. The repertoire holds some 16,000 distinct CDR3 sequences, with approximately 29% as singletons. The sample consisted of PBMCs, taken before or after stereotactic body radiation therapy (not recorded which). These receptors were taken from a donor older than 45 with non-small cell lung cancer.

Of note for this clonotype: A junction boundary mismatches the germline segment, possibly from a read error. The CDR3 spells CASSQDGALINVYDQYF. DNA for the CDR3: TGTGCCAGCAGCCAAGATGGGGCACTGATAAATGTTTACGACCAGTACTTC. The chain combines TRBV4-2 with TRBJ2-7; D may be TRBD1 (5 bases). Germline CDR1 LGHNA, CDR2 YNFKEQ. This CDR3 is 17 amino acids long.

A word on this clonotype: A far larger clone is just one base off, so this is likely a read error. The CDR3 protein is CASVLRIRSPLHF. The CDR3 region has the DNA TGTGCCAGCGTGCTGCGCATTCGATCACCCCTCCACTTT. This chain links TRBV6-4 with TRBJ1-6, with unresolved D. Trimming stripped 8 bases from V and 10 bases from J, with 15 bases between. The CDR3 loop spans 13 amino acids. Germline V CDR1 and CDR2: MRHNA, SNTAGT.

On this clonotype itself: One base separates it from a far larger clone, so it is likely a read error. The chain links TRBV6-4 to TRBJ1-6, with D possibly matching TRBD1 (5 bases). Per germline, CDR1 MRHNA and CDR2 SNTAGT. The CDR3 extends over 13 amino acids. The CDR3 loop is CVSSGSRDSPLHF. CDR3 nucleotides: TGTGTCAGCAGTGGCTCCAGGGACTCACCCCTCCACTTT.

This clonotype appeared many times. J is TRBJ2-2 and V is TRBV7-9; D is unclear. Looked up from germline, CDR1 is SEHNR and CDR2 is FQNEAQ (reference sequence). This CDR3 is built from 14 residues. V was pared by 5 bases and J by 2 bases, with 9 bases between. For the CDR3, the DNA is TGTGCCAGCAGCGACGGGCTTAACACCGGGGAGCTGTTTTTT. This encodes CASSDGLNTGELFF. Together with reference TRBV7-9 and TRBJ2-2, the CDR3 gives the full variable domain: DTGVSQNPRHKITKRGQNVTFRCDPISEHNRLYWYRQTLGQGPEFLTYFQNEAQLEKSRLLSDRFSAERPKGSFSTLEIQRTEQGDSAMYLCASSDGLNTGELFFGEGSRLTVL.

At least ten counts were recorded for this clonotype. CDR3 nucleotide sequence: TGCAGTGCTCCCCAGCGGTTGGCGGGAGAAGGGGAGACCCAGTACTTC. It codes for CSAPQRLAGEGETQYF. The V gene is TRBV20-1, the J gene TRBJ2-5, with 7 bases identical to TRBD2. J gave up 5 bases and V 5 bases, and 17 bases lay outside the gene matches. Germline V gene sequence: CDR1 DFQATT, CDR2 SNEGSKA (reference sequence). This CDR3 spans 16 amino acids.

A word on this clonotype: Its ends do not fully match the called genes, so a read error is possible. The J gene is TRBJ1-2, the V gene TRBV6-1; D uncertain. The CDR3 runs 14 residues. Germline V CDR1 and CDR2: MNHNS, SASEGT. CDR3 sequence: CASSEGGLTYVYTF. CDR3 DNA sequence: TGTGCCAGCAGTGAAGGAGGACTCACTTATGTCTACACCTTC.

A note on this clonotype: A much larger clone lies one base from this, so it may be a read error. The chain couples TRBV6-4 to TRBJ1-5, with D uncertain. This CDR3 is 17 amino acids long. Germline CDR1 is MRHNA and CDR2 is SNTAGT. This chain's CDR3 is CVSSYDLRGRSNQPQHF. Here the CDR3 DNA reads TGTGTCAGCAGTTACGACCTCCGGGGTAGAAGCAATCAGCCCCAGCATTTT.

Comment on this clonotype: This is likely an artifact of a read error, given a far larger clone one base away. The chain combines TRBV6-8 with TRBJ2-3; TRBD2 matches at 14 bases. The CDR3 contains 18 residues. Per the germline V gene, CDR1 is MNHGY and CDR2 is SAAAGT. Germline trimming cut 2 bases from V and 1 base from J; bases unmatched to any gene: 5. The CDR3 DNA follows: TGTGCCAGCAGTTACGGGACTAGCGGGAGAGGCGGCACAGATACGCAGTATTTT. Translation: CASSYGTSGRGGTDTQYF.

This clonotype was picked up many times. This CDR3 is CATSRDAHPPRETQYF. The CDR3 DNA follows: TGTGCCACCAGCAGAGACGCACACCCGCCCAGGGAGACCCAGTACTTC. The genes are TRBV15 and TRBJ2-5, with unresolved D. The germline V gene has CDR1 LNHNV and CDR2 YYDKDF (reference sequence). The CDR3 has 16 amino acids. The ends were cut back, 0 bases at V and 5 bases at J, with 16 bases in the middle.

In its sample, this clonotype was seen many times. This sequence joins TRBV3-1 and TRBJ1-2; 8 bases align to TRBD1. The CDR3 totals 15 residues. V was pared by 2 bases and J by 2 bases, with 4 bases of the junction left unmatched. In germline, CDR1 is LGHDT, CDR2 YNNKEL (reference sequence). The CDR3 nucleotides read TGTGCCAGCAGCCAAAGACAGGGGAGGAACTATGGCTACACCTTC. This codes for CASSQRQGRNYGYTF.

The V call is TRBV9, the J call TRBJ2-7; D is possibly TRBD1 (5 bases). This CDR3 spans 16 amino acids. Germline CDR1 and CDR2: SGDLS and YYNGEE. Trimming pared 0 bases from V and 7 bases from J, leaving 20 bases between. The CDR3 is CASSVALQAALGEQYF. CDR3 coding DNA: TGTGCCAGCAGCGTAGCCCTACAGGCGGCATTGGGGGAGCAGTACTTC.

Ten or more counts support this clonotype. The rearrangement uses TRBV7-6 and TRBJ2-1, with 12 bases fitting TRBD2. Germline loops: CDR1 SGHVS, CDR2 FNYEAQ. The CDR3 is made up of 15 amino acids. With V trimmed by 4 bases and J by 9 bases, 7 bases remained unmatched. The DNA for the CDR3 is TGTGCCAGCAGCTCTAGCGGGAGGGCCTCACTTGAGCAGTTCTTC. This codes for CASSSSGRASLEQFF.

This clonotype rates as medium-sized. The rearrangement uses TRBV28 and TRBJ1-5; 8 positions agree with TRBD1. The germline CDR1 and CDR2 sequences are MDHEN and SYDVKM. This CDR3 comprises 13 residues. Trimming at V came to 4 bases and at J to 6 bases, leaving 2 bases not matched to a gene. This CDR3 reads CASSSGGRQPQHF. Here the CDR3 DNA reads TGTGCCAGCAGTTCAGGGGGCCGTCAGCCCCAGCATTTT.

This clonotype was counted ten times or more. The J gene is TRBJ1-4, the V gene TRBV12-5, with 10 bases fitting TRBD1. CDR1 and CDR2 from the germline V gene are LGHNT and FRNRAP. The CDR3 is made up of 18 amino acids. J lost 8 bases, V lost 0 bases, and 12 bases had no gene match. CDR3 sequence: CASGLVPPDRGREEKLFF. The CDR3 nucleotides are TGTGCTAGTGGTTTGGTCCCACCCGACAGGGGGCGGGAGGAAAAACTGTTTTTT.

This clonotype came up many times. The gene calls are TRBV5-4 and TRBJ2-2; the D call may be TRBD1 or TRBD2 (5 bases each). Between the trimmed V and J ends, which lost 1 base and 5 bases, there was a span of 12 bases. Looked up from germline, CDR1 is SGHNT and CDR2 is YYREEE (reference sequence). This CDR3 is 15 amino acids long. DNA of the CDR3: TGTGCCAGCAGCTTGTGGCAGGGCGGGACCGGGGAGCTGTTTTTT. Residues: CASSLWQGGTGELFF.

This clonotype was detected ten times or more. The chain is built from TRBV7-8 and TRBJ2-1; 10 bases match TRBD2. The CDR3 extends over 17 amino acids. The germline CDR1 and CDR2 sequences are SGHVS and FQNEAQ. Trimming cost V 8 bases and J 0 bases; bases outside gene matches: 10. The CDR3 DNA reads as TGTGCCAGCTGGACTAGCGGAACCAACCGCTCCTACAATGAGCAGTTCTTC. The encoded protein is CASWTSGTNRSYNEQFF.

This clonotype has ten or more counts. The chain links TRBV19 to TRBJ1-1; D might be TRBD1 (6 bases). The CDR3 consists of 13 residues. The V and J ends lost 9 bases and 1 base respectively, with 12 bases between them. CDR1 is LNHDA, CDR2 SQIVND, per germline (reference sequence). CDR3 nucleotide sequence: TGTGCCAGCCGTGCACAGGGGAACACTGAAGCTTTCTTT. It codes for CASRAQGNTEAFF.

In this sample, this clonotype turned up many times. This chain uses TRBV12-3 or TRBV12-4 with TRBJ2-7; 9 nucleotides align to TRBD2. This CDR3 spans 16 amino acids. Trimming removed 6 bases from V and 4 bases from J; junction bases left unmatched: 13. The CDR3, as DNA: TGTGCCAGCAGCCGGGGGGAGACTAGCGGTTCGTACGAGCAGTACTTC. Translated, it gives CASSRGETSGSYEQYF.

CDR3 amino acids: CASSAGGSRAQHF. DNA of the CDR3: TGTGCCAGCAGCGCGGGGGGGTCTAGGGCCCAGCATTTT. The J gene is TRBJ1-5, the V gene TRBV6-1; possible D gene TRBD1, 5 bases. The CDR3 spans 13 residues. Germline V gene data show CDR1 as MNHNS and CDR2 as SASEGT. Between the trimmed V and J ends, which lost 6 bases and 11 bases, there was a span of 17 bases.

A word on this clonotype: Germline is not matched at one junction end, which may reflect a read error. The V and J genes are TRBV6-5 and TRBJ1-6; D may be TRBD1 (5 bases). CDR1 and CDR2 (germline): MNHEY, SVGAGI. The CDR3 runs to 17 residues. CDR3 amino acids: CASSYRADSSHNSPLHF. CDR3 sequence (DNA): TGTGCCAGCAGTTACCGGGCAGACAGCTCCCATAATTCACCCCTCCACTTT.

Many counts were recorded for this clonotype. The chain recombines TRBV4-2 with TRBJ2-7; 7 bases match TRBD1. Germline V gives CDR1 LGHNA, CDR2 YNFKEQ. This CDR3 comprises 13 residues. The ends lost 5 bases at V and 3 bases at J; junction bases unmatched: 4. For the CDR3, the DNA is TGTGCCAGCAGCATCGACAGGGACTACGAGCAGTACTTC. Translation: CASSIDRDYEQYF.

This clonotype was seen only a few times. This may be a read error, as it is one base from a much larger clone. This chain links TRBV6-5 with TRBJ2-5; the match to TRBD1 covers 9 bases. The CDR3 is 18 amino acids. The ends lost 0 bases at V and 3 bases at J; junction bases unmatched: 11. Germline V gives CDR1 MNHEY, CDR2 SVGAGI. The CDR3 DNA follows: TGTGCCAGCAGTTACTCGAAGGGGGGGACAGGGCACAAAGAGACCCAGTACTTC. The encoded protein is CASSYSKGGTGHKETQYF.

This clonotype occurred many times. V gene TRBV6-2 or TRBV6-3 combines with J gene TRBJ1-4; 9 bases agree with TRBD1. V lost 4 bases to trimming and J lost 5 bases; unmatched junction nucleotides: 2. The germline gives CDR1 MNHEY, CDR2 SVGEGT. This CDR3 has 14 amino acids. This CDR3 reads CASSWDRANEKLFF. The CDR3 DNA follows: TGTGCCAGCAGTTGGGACAGGGCCAATGAAAAACTGTTTTTT.

This clonotype appeared many times. The chain combines TRBV7-2 with TRBJ2-4, with no clear D. Germline V gives CDR1 SGHTA, CDR2 FQGNSA. V was clipped by 5 bases and J by 6 bases, with 11 bases between them. The CDR3 is 13 amino acids. CDR3 sequence reads: CASSIKTGNIQYF. In nucleotides, the CDR3 is TGTGCCAGCAGCATAAAAACGGGAAACATTCAGTACTTC.

By share, this clonotype counts as medium-sized. The chain is built from TRBV6-1 and TRBJ2-1; 11 nucleotides align to TRBD2. The CDR3 runs 14 residues. After removal of 7 bases from V and 9 bases from J, the junction contained 8 bases not matched to a gene. Looked up from germline, CDR1 is MNHNS and CDR2 is SASEGT. This CDR3 is CASMLSGRAGEQFF. CDR3 in DNA: TGTGCCAGCATGCTTAGCGGGAGGGCCGGTGAGCAGTTCTTC.

The table lists this clonotype with many counts. The CDR3: CASSTQAGTGPGREQYF. CDR3 in DNA: TGTGCCAGCAGCACCCAGGCGGGGACAGGGCCGGGTCGCGAGCAGTACTTC. The rearrangement links TRBV7-2 to TRBJ2-7; 9 nucleotides align to TRBD1. The J segment lost 6 bases and the V segment lost 5 bases, leaving 17 bases of the junction unmatched. The CDR3 has 17 amino acids. Germline-derived CDR1 and CDR2 are SGHTA and FQGNSA.

This clonotype was seen more than once but under ten times. This clone may be a read error of a much larger clone one base away. The chain combines TRBV29-1 with TRBJ2-2; tentative D call: TRBD2 (6 bases). CDR3 length: 11 amino acids. The germline V gene has CDR1 SQVTM and CDR2 ANQGSEA. V was trimmed by 5 bases and J by 13 bases, leaving 14 bases between them. In DNA form, the CDR3 reads TGCAGCGTTATAGCGGCACTTGGGCTGTTTTTT. Translated: CSVIAALGLFF.

This clonotype was found many times. The chain links TRBV28 to TRBJ1-4; D may be TRBD1 (5 bases). The germline CDR1 and CDR2 sequences are MDHEN and SYDVKM. V gave up 3 bases and J gave up 4 bases, with 18 bases separating them. CDR3 length: 17 residues. In DNA, the CDR3 is TGTGCCAGCAGTTTGGTAAGGGGAGGATCGAGTAATGAAAAACTGTTTTTT. Translated: CASSLVRGGSSNEKLFF.

For this clonotype: Being one base from a much bigger clone, this may be a read error. This chain uses TRBV6-6 with TRBJ2-5; D unresolved. The CDR3 sequence is 15 residues long. The V and J ends lost 0 bases and 0 bases respectively, with 8 bases between them. The germline V gene encodes CDR1 MNHNY and CDR2 SVGAGI (reference sequence). The CDR3 bases are TGTGCCAGCAGTTACTCGCTCCAGGACCAAGAGACCCAGTACTTC. Protein sequence: CASSYSLQDQETQYF.